This T cell receptor beta chain was recorded in a study of T-cell memory formation after mild COVID-19. Overall study findings and caveats: Later expanders leaned CD4+, whereas clones that contracted between day 15 and 85 were balanced CD4/CD8. SARS-CoV-2 specificity of second-wave clones peaking day 37 was unconfirmed.

In this sample, this clonotype turned up many times. Its antigen is still unknown. Constant-segment primers and 5'RACE yielded cDNA libraries for TCR alpha and TCR beta, each carrying sample barcodes and UMIs. TCRdb recomputed calls from the 5' RACE reads with MiXCR, one row per CDR3 protein. The sample has 100,000 to 130,000 distinct CDR3 sequences, around 14% seen once; the top ten hold less than 40%. The sample consisted of PBMCs or a T cell subset sorted from them (not recorded which). The clonotype comes from a man in his late teens or twenties who had mild COVID-19 (a few samples of this study predate the infection). Cell type and time point are not known.

CDR3 region: CASSLSGTNEKLFF. In DNA, the CDR3 is TGTGCCAGCAGCCTCAGCGGGACTAATGAAAAACTGTTTTTT. The rearrangement uses TRBV6-5 and TRBJ1-4; D uncertain. The CDR3 is 14 amino acids. The V end lost 6 bases, the J end lost 2 bases, and 10 bases lay between the germline ends. In germline, CDR1 is MNHEY, CDR2 SVGAGI.